The T cell receptor (beta chain) described here comes from a study of cytomegalovirus exposure and HLA in healthy donors. Study-level results: The listing of fewer than 200 TCR beta chains classed them as cytomegalovirus-associated. Across donors, most TCRs were seen rarely, yet some public ones were widespread. Earlier results showed most TCR beta V segments being productive about 87% or about 30% of the time.

The PCR used 60 Vbeta and 13 Jbeta primers. Sequenced by immunoSEQ multiplex PCR; TCRdb stores in-frame clones only, minus some. Of 150,000 to 200,000 clones in the sample, about 80% are singletons; the top ten hold roughly 10%. This clone was found once. What it binds is not known. The CDR3 has 16 amino acids. Germline loops: CDR1 MNHEY, CDR2 SMNVEV (reference sequence). V shed 3 bases, J shed 4 bases, and the junction held 6 bases outside the gene matches. The clonotype was recovered from a man aged 18 to 30 in good health and CMV-seropositive. This chain uses TRBV27 with TRBJ2-1; 10 positions match TRBD2. The sequenced sample consisted of PBMCs. The CDR3 loop reads CASSFLAGGIYNEQFF. DNA of the CDR3: TGTGCCAGCAGTTTTTTAGCGGGAGGCATATACAATGAGCAGTTCTTC.